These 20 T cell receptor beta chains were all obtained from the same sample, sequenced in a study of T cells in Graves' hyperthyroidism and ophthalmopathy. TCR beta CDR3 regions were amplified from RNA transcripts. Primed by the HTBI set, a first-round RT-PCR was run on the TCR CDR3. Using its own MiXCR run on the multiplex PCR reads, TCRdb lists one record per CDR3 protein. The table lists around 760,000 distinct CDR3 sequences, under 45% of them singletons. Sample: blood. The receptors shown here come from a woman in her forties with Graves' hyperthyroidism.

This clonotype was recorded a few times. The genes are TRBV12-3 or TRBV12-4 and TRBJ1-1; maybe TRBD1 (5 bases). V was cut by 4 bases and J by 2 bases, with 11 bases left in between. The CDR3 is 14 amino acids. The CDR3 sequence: CASSSDTSNTEAFF. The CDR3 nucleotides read TGTGCCAGCAGTTCGGACACCTCAAACACTGAAGCTTTCTTT.

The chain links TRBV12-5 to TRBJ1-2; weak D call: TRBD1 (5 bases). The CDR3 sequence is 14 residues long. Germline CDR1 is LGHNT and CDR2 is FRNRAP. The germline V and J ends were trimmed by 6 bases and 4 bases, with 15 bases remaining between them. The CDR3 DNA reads TGTGCTAGTGGCCCCGGGACTGATCCCTATGGCTACACCTTC. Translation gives CASGPGTDPYGYTF. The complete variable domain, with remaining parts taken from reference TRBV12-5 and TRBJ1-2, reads DARVTQTPRHKVTEMGQEVTMRCQPILGHNTVFWYRQTMMQGLELLAYFRNRAPLDDSGMPKDRFSAEMPDATLATLKIQPSEPRDSAVYFCASGPGTDPYGYTFGSGTRLTVV.

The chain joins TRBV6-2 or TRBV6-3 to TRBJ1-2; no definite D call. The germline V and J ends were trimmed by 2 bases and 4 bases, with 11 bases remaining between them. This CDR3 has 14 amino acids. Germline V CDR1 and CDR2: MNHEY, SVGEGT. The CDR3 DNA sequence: TGTGCCAGCAGTTACATCAGCCCGTCCTATGGCTACACCTTC. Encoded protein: CASSYISPSYGYTF.

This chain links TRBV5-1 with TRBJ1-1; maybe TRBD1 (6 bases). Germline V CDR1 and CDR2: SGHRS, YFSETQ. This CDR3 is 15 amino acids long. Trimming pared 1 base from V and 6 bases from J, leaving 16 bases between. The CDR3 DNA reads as TGCGCCAGCAGCTTGAGCACAGGGAATTTCGCTGAAGCTTTCTTT. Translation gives CASSLSTGNFAEAFF.

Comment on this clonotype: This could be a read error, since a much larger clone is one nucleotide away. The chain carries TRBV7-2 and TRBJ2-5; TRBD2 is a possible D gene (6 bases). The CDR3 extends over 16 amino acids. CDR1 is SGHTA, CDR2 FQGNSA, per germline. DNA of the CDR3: TGTGCCGGCAGCCAAACCGACGGGACTTACGAAGAGACCCAGTACTTC. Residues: CAGSQTDGTYEETQYF.

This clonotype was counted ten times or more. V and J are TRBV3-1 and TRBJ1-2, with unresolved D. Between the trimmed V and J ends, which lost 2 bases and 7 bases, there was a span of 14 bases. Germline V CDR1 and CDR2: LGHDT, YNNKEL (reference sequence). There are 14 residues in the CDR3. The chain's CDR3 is CASSQRAIGGGYTF. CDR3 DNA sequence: TGTGCCAGCAGCCAAAGGGCTATCGGTGGTGGCTACACCTTC.

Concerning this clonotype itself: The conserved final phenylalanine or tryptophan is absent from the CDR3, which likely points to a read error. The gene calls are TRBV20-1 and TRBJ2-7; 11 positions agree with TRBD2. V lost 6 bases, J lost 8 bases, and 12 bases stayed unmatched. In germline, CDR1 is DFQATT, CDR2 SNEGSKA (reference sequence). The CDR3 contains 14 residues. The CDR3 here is CSATTSGGLYQQYL. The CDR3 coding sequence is TGCAGTGCCACCACTAGCGGGGGTCTATACCAGCAGTACCTC.

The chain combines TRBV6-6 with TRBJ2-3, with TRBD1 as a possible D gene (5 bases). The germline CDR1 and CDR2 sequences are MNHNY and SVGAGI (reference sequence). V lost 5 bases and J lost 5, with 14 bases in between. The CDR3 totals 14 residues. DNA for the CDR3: TGTGCCAGCAGTAAGGACAAAAAAGTAGATACGCAGTATTTT. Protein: CASSKDKKVDTQYF.

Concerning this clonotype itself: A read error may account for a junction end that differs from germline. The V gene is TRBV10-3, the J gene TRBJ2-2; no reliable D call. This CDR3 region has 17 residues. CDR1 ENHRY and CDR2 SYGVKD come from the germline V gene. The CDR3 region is CASSLGSLVTSTGELFF. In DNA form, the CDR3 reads TGTGCCAGCAGTTTAGGCAGTCTAGTTACCTCCACCGGGGAGCTGTTTTTT.

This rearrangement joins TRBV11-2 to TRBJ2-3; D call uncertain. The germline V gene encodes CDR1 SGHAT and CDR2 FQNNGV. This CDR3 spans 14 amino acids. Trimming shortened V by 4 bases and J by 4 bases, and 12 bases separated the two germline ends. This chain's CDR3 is CASSSLMGPDTQYF. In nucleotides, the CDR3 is TGTGCCAGCAGCTCCCTCATGGGCCCAGATACGCAGTATTTT.

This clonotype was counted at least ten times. CDR3 residues: CASSWGTGPQHF. In nucleotides, the CDR3 is TGTGCCAGCAGTTGGGGTACCGGGCCCCAGCATTTT. The V gene is TRBV19, the J gene TRBJ1-5; D gene ambiguous. V was clipped by 9 bases and J by 9 bases, with 15 bases between them. CDR3 length equals 12 residues. Germline CDR1 and CDR2: LNHDA and SQIVND (reference sequence).

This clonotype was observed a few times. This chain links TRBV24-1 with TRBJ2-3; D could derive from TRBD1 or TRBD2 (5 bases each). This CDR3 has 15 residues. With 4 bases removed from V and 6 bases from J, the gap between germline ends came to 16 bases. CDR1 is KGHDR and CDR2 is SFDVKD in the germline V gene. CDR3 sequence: CATSDSGRITDTQYF. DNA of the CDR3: TGTGCCACCAGTGACTCGGGACGCATCACGGATACGCAGTATTTT.

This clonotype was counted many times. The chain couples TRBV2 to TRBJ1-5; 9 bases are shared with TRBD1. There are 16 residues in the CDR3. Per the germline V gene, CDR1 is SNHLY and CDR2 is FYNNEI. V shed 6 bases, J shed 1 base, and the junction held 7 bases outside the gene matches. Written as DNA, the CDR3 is TGTGCCAGCAGGGCCGGGACAGGGCACAGCAATCAGCCCCAGCATTTT. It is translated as CASRAGTGHSNQPQHF.

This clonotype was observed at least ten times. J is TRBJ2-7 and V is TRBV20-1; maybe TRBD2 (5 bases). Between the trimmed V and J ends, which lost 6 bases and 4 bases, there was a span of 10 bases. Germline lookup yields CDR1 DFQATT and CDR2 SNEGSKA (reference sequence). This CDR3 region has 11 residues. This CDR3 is CSAEEQYEQYF. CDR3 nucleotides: TGCAGTGCGGAGGAGCAGTACGAGCAGTACTTC.

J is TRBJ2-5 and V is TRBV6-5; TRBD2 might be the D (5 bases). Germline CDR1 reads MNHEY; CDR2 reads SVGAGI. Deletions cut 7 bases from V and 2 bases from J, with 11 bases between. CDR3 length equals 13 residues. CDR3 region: CASTGWTQETQYF. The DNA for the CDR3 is TGTGCCAGCACCGGATGGACTCAAGAGACCCAGTACTTC.

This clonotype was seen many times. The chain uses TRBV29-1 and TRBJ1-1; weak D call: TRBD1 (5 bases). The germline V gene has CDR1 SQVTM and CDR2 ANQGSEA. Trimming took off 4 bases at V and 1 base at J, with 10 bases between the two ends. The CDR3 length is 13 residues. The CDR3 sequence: CSVGRGRNTEAFF. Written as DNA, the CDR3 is TGCAGCGTTGGGAGGGGCAGGAACACTGAAGCTTTCTTT.

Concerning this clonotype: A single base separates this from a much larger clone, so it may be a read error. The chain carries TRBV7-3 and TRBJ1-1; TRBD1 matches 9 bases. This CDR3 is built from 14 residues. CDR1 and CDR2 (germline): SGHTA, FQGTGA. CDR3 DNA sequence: TGTGCCAGCAGCAGGGACAGGGACGCGACTGAAGCTTCCTTT. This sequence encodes CASSRDRDATEASF.

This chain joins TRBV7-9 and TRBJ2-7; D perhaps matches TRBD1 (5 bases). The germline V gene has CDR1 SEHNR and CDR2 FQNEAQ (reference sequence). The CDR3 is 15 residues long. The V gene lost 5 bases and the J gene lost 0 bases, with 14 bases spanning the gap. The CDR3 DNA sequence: TGTGCCAGCAGCCAAGATGGGGCCTTCTCCTACGAGCAGTACTTC. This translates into CASSQDGAFSYEQYF.

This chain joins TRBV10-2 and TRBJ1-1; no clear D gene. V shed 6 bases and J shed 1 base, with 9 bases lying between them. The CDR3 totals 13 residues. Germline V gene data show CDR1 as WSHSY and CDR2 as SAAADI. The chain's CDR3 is CASRASPNTEAFF. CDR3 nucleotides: TGCGCCAGCAGGGCCAGTCCGAACACTGAAGCTTTCTTT.

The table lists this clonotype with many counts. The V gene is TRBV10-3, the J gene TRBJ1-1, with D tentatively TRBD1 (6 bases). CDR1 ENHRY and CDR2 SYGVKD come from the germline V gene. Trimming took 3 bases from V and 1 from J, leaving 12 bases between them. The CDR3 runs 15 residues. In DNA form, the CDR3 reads TGTGCCATCAGTGATGCAGGGGCAGGGAACACTGAAGCTTTCTTT. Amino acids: CAISDAGAGNTEAFF.